This is a list of T cell receptor beta chains from one sample in a study of blood T cell repertoires in COVID-19. The method was immunoSEQ multiplex PCR; TCRdb's version includes in-frame clones alone and lacks a portion of them. The sample records some 330,000 clones, roughly 90% being singletons. Sequencing used PBMCs or T cells enriched from blood (not recorded which). These receptors were taken from a woman in her twenties or thirties who had recovered from COVID-19. Both conserved end residues are part of each CDR3. The D gene is left open where the match is weak. Only part of the rows carry a size: once, few, many, or a class if the clone is expanded.

J gene: TRBJ2-6
V gene: TRBV7-9
D gene: .
clone size: .
CDR3 length: 18
CDR3 DNA: TGTGCCAGCAGCTTACGCCAGGGGATGGATTCTGGGGCCAACGTCCTGACTTTC
CDR3 protein: CASSLRQGMDSGANVLTF

J gene: TRBJ2-5
V gene: TRBV18
D gene: TRBD1
clone size: .
CDR3 length: 16
CDR3 DNA: TGTGCCAGCTCACCATCGGAGCAGGGGGCAGGAGAGACCCAGTACTTC
CDR3 protein: CASSPSEQGAGETQYF

J gene: TRBJ1-1
V gene: TRBV5-6
D gene: TRBD1
clone size: .
CDR3 length: 14
CDR3 DNA: TGTGCCAGCACCCGACAGGGTCGGAACACTGAAGCTTTCTTT
CDR3 protein: CASTRQGRNTEAFF

J gene: TRBJ2-3
V gene: TRBV20-1
D gene: TRBD1
clone size: .
CDR3 length: 14
CDR3 DNA: TGCAGTGCTAGTCCCAGGGGGCGGGCAGATACGCAGTATTTT
CDR3 protein: CSASPRGRADTQYF

J gene: TRBJ2-3
V gene: TRBV7-7
D gene: .
clone size: .
CDR3 length: 15
CDR3 DNA: TGTGCTAGCAGCTTTACGGACAATAATCGAGATACGCAGTATTTT
CDR3 protein: CASSFTDNNRDTQYF

J gene: TRBJ1-1
V gene: TRBV4-2
D gene: .
clone size: .
CDR3 length: 15
CDR3 DNA: TGTGCCAGCAGCCAAGGGGTCTGGAGGGAAACTGAAGCTTTCTTT
CDR3 protein: CASSQGVWRETEAFF

J gene: TRBJ1-1
V gene: TRBV7-2
D gene: .
clone size: .
CDR3 length: 13
CDR3 DNA: TGTGCCAGCAGAAGGGGGTCAGCCACTGAAGCTTTCTTT
CDR3 protein: CASRRGSATEAFF

J gene: TRBJ1-2
V gene: TRBV28
D gene: .
clone size: .
CDR3 length: 10
CDR3 DNA: TGTGCCAGCAGCCGTAATGGCTACACCTTC
CDR3 protein: CASSRNGYTF

J gene: TRBJ1-2
V gene: TRBV7-9
D gene: TRBD1
clone size: .
CDR3 length: 13
CDR3 DNA: TGTGCCAGCAGCTTGGGACAGGATCATGGCTACACCTTC
CDR3 protein: CASSLGQDHGYTF

J gene: TRBJ2-5
V gene: TRBV9
D gene: TRBD1
clone size: .
CDR3 length: 12
CDR3 DNA: TGTGCCAGCAGCCGGGACAGGGAGACCCAGTACTTC
CDR3 protein: CASSRDRETQYF

J gene: TRBJ1-4
V gene: TRBV30
D gene: TRBD1
clone size: once
CDR3 length: 13
CDR3 DNA: TGTGCCTGGAACCAGGGGGCTGGTGAAAAACTGTTTTTT
CDR3 protein: CAWNQGAGEKLFF

J gene: TRBJ2-6
V gene: TRBV21-1
D gene: .
clone size: .
CDR3 length: 15
CDR3 DNA: TGTGCCAGCAGCAAAAAGAGCTCTGGGGCCAACGTCCTGACTTTC
CDR3 protein: CASSKKSSGANVLTF

J gene: TRBJ2-7
V gene: TRBV29-1
D gene: .
clone size: .
CDR3 length: 13
CDR3 DNA: TGCAGTGCCTCCTCCGGGGTGGCCTACGAGCAGTACTTC
CDR3 protein: CSASSGVAYEQYF

J gene: TRBJ1-6
V gene: TRBV28
D gene: .
clone size: .
CDR3 length: 14
CDR3 DNA: TGTGCCAGCAGTGACAGACAGAAGAATTCACCCCTCCACTTT
CDR3 protein: CASSDRQKNSPLHF

J gene: TRBJ1-1
V gene: TRBV7-9
D gene: .
clone size: .
CDR3 length: 12
CDR3 DNA: TGTGCCAGCAGCTTATGGGGGCTTGAAGCTTTCTTT
CDR3 protein: CASSLWGLEAFF

J gene: TRBJ1-2
V gene: TRBV6-1
D gene: TRBD1
clone size: .
CDR3 length: 14
CDR3 DNA: TGTGCCAGCAGTGACAGGGGGCAAATCTATGGCTACACCTTC
CDR3 protein: CASSDRGQIYGYTF

J gene: TRBJ2-1
V gene: TRBV6-2/TRBV6-3
D gene: TRBD1
clone size: .
CDR3 length: 12
CDR3 DNA: TGTGCCAGCAGCCAACAGGGGATAGAGCAGTTCTTC
CDR3 protein: CASSQQGIEQFF

J gene: TRBJ2-3
V gene: TRBV28
D gene: TRBD1
clone size: .
CDR3 length: 18
CDR3 DNA: TGTGCCAGCAGCAATTACGGACAGGGCCGTAAGGACACAGATACGCAGTATTTT
CDR3 protein: CASSNYGQGRKDTDTQYF

J gene: TRBJ2-7
V gene: TRBV7-2
D gene: TRBD2
clone size: .
CDR3 length: 14
CDR3 DNA: TGTGCCAGCAGCCCAGGACTAGTGGGGCGGGAGCAGTACTTC
CDR3 protein: CASSPGLVGREQYF

J gene: TRBJ2-7
V gene: TRBV28
D gene: .
clone size: .
CDR3 length: 15
CDR3 DNA: TGTGCCAGCAGCCTTGGACTTCCGCTTCCGCCCTGGCAGTACTTC
CDR3 protein: CASSLGLPLPPWQYF